These 28 T cell receptor beta chains originate from one sample sequenced in a study of human T cells and chemical hapten exposure. Time point: patch test 1, 2 weeks after DPC sensitization. The sample's treatment: therapeutic diphenylcyclopropenone sensitization with weekly scalp DPC. TCRdb recomputed calls from the RACE reads with MiXCR, one row per CDR3 protein. The repertoire has around 340,000 distinct CDR3 sequences, approximately 6.3% of them found once; the top ten carry 8% to 9%. The sequenced sample was whole blood, obtained in connection with sensitization to the hapten diphenylcyclopropenone (DPC). The source is a woman aged 18-29 years with alopecia areata. Some clones in this sample may be carry-over from other donors' samples.

This clonotype was seen ten or more times. This chain links TRBV29-1 with TRBJ2-2; D perhaps matches TRBD2 (6 bases). The CDR3 totals 14 residues. The V gene's germline CDR1 is SQVTM and CDR2 ANQGSEA. V was pared by 6 bases and J by 1 base, with 12 bases between. This CDR3 is CSVGGTRNTGELFF. The CDR3 DNA reads TGCAGCGTCGGAGGGACCAGGAACACCGGGGAGCTGTTTTTT.

This clonotype was found a few times. The chain has TRBV20-1 and TRBJ1-5; 10 bases align to TRBD1. V lost 0 bases to trimming and J lost 5 bases; unmatched junction nucleotides: 10. Germline CDR1 reads DFQATT; CDR2 reads SNEGSKA (reference sequence). The CDR3 contains 17 residues. The CDR3 sequence: CSARDRTGGEWDQPQHF. For the CDR3, the DNA is TGCAGTGCTAGAGACAGGACAGGGGGAGAGTGGGATCAGCCCCAGCATTTT.

This clonotype was observed a handful of times. V usage is TRBV7-6 and J usage is TRBJ1-1; D is uncertain. Germline V CDR1 and CDR2: SGHVS, FNYEAQ. The CDR3 has 16 amino acids. V lost 3 bases and J 1 base, leaving 15 bases between the germline ends. CDR3 residues: CASSLSESWGNTEAFF. CDR3 nucleotides: TGTGCCAGCAGCTTGAGTGAAAGTTGGGGGAACACTGAAGCTTTCTTT.

This clonotype was detected only a few times. Here the CDR3 reads CASSHEQLYGYTF. The CDR3 DNA reads TGTGCCAGCAGCCATGAACAGCTCTATGGCTACACCTTC. The chain links TRBV3-1 to TRBJ1-2; the D is unclear. The CDR3 runs to 13 residues. CDR1 LGHDT and CDR2 YNNKEL come from the germline V gene (reference sequence). V was pared by 3 bases and J by 4 bases, with 9 bases between.

This clonotype was picked up many times. V usage is TRBV6-5 and J usage is TRBJ2-2; unclear D gene. Germline CDR1 is MNHEY and CDR2 is SVGAGI. The CDR3 is 14 amino acids. V was clipped by 7 bases and J by 3 bases, with 12 bases between them. The CDR3, as DNA: TGTGCCAGCACCCGAAACCCAGACACCGGGGAGCTGTTTTTT. It encodes CASTRNPDTGELFF.

V is TRBV5-1 and J is TRBJ1-6; 7 bases are shared with TRBD1. Germline V gene data show CDR1 as SGHRS and CDR2 as YFSETQ. The CDR3 has 14 amino acids. With V trimmed by 5 bases and J by 9 bases, 8 bases remained unmatched. CDR3 in amino acids: CASRDRDLSSPLHF. Here the CDR3 DNA reads TGCGCCAGCAGAGACAGGGACCTCTCTTCACCCCTCCACTTT.

J is TRBJ2-3 and V is TRBV5-1; 7 nucleotides line up with TRBD1. Trimming cost V 0 bases and J 1 base; bases outside gene matches: 5. Germline-derived CDR1 and CDR2 are SGHRS and YFSETQ. The CDR3 sequence is 16 residues long. The CDR3 here is CASSLGGGSGTDTQYF. The CDR3 nucleotides read TGCGCCAGCAGCTTGGGAGGGGGCTCAGGCACAGATACGCAGTATTTT.

V and J are TRBV6-6 and TRBJ1-2; D call uncertain. V gave up 6 bases and J gave up 5 bases, with 10 bases separating them. Germline CDR1 and CDR2: MNHNY and SVGAGI (reference sequence). This CDR3 is 12 amino acids long. CDR3 nucleotides: TGTGCCAGCAGCTGGACTGAATATGGCTACACCTTC. Encoded protein: CASSWTEYGYTF.

This clonotype has ten or more counts. V gene TRBV27 combines with J gene TRBJ2-1; D uncertain. Trimming took 4 bases from V and 0 from J, leaving 13 bases between them. CDR1 and CDR2 (germline): MNHEY, SMNVEV (reference sequence). The CDR3 runs to 16 residues. In nucleotides, the CDR3 is TGTGCCAGCAGTTCCGGTTCCCAAAGCTCCTACAATGAGCAGTTCTTC. It codes for CASSSGSQSSYNEQFF.

The chain couples TRBV6-5 to TRBJ2-5; TRBD2 aligns across 13 bases. Losses at the gene ends were 4 bases for V and 2 bases for J; bases not matched to a gene: 7. The CDR3 spans 17 residues. In germline, CDR1 is MNHEY, CDR2 SVGAGI. CDR3 in DNA: TGTGCCAGCAGTTCCATGACTAGCGGGGGGATACAAGAGACCCAGTACTTC. Protein sequence: CASSSMTSGGIQETQYF.

V gene TRBV12-3 or TRBV12-4 combines with J gene TRBJ2-3, with 10 bases aligning to TRBD2. This CDR3 has 15 residues. V was pared by 7 bases and J by 2 bases, with 6 bases of the junction left unmatched. The CDR3 DNA reads as TGTGCCAGCACCAAGCGGGGGGGGACCACAGATACGCAGTATTTT. It specifies CASTKRGGTTDTQYF.

The CDR3 DNA follows: TGTGCCAGCAGTTCTCGACAGGGGGCGCGAATCTATGGCTACACCTTC. Amino acid sequence: CASSSRQGARIYGYTF. This sequence joins TRBV6-5 and TRBJ1-2; 10 bases agree with TRBD1. The length of the CDR3 is 16 residues. Germline CDR1 reads MNHEY; CDR2 reads SVGAGI. With V trimmed by 4 bases and J by 4 bases, 9 bases remained unmatched.

The chain has TRBV7-2 and TRBJ1-1; no definite D call. Trimming left V 5 bases short and J 3 bases short, with 10 bases between. The CDR3 contains 13 residues. Germline CDR1 and CDR2: SGHTA and FQGNSA. The CDR3 sequence: CASSPTAYTEAFF. CDR3 in DNA: TGTGCCAGCAGCCCCACCGCGTACACTGAAGCTTTCTTT.

The sample holds a few counts of this clonotype. The V call is TRBV19, the J call TRBJ2-7; D unresolved. Trimming cost V 2 bases and J 9 bases, with 14 bases left between them. CDR1 and CDR2 (germline): LNHDA, SQIVND (reference sequence). The CDR3 consists of 13 residues. The CDR3, as DNA: TGTGCCAGTAGTATATCGGTCCGGAGCCTGCAGTACTTC. Translating it yields CASSISVRSLQYF. The full variable domain, rest sourced from reference TRBV19 and TRBJ2-7, is DGGITQSPKYLFRKEGQNVTLSCEQNLNHDAMYWYRQDPGQGLRLIYYSQIVNDFQKGDIAEGYSVSREKKESFPLTVTSAQKNPTAFYLCASSISVRSLQYFGPGTRLTVT.

V gene TRBV9 combines with J gene TRBJ2-5; D is ambiguous. Trimming removed 4 bases at V and 1 base at J, with 11 bases between. The CDR3 sequence is 14 residues long. CDR1 is SGDLS and CDR2 is YYNGEE in the germline V gene. The CDR3 sequence: CASSPLLGQETQYF. The DNA for the CDR3 is TGTGCCAGCAGCCCCCTCCTGGGCCAAGAGACCCAGTACTTC. The full variable domain, completed using reference TRBV9 and TRBJ2-5, is DSGVTQTPKHLITATGQRVTLRCSPRSGDLSVYWYQQSLDQGLQFLIQYYNGEERAKGNILERFSAQQFPDLHSELNLSSLELGDSALYFCASSPLLGQETQYFGPGTRLLVL.

In this sample, this clonotype turned up a few times. The chain has TRBV18 and TRBJ1-1, with 7 bases lining up with TRBD1. V shed 3 bases, J shed 7 bases, and the junction held 11 bases outside the gene matches. There are 15 residues in the CDR3. The germline gives CDR1 KGHSH, CDR2 LQKENI. The CDR3 DNA sequence: TGTGCCAGCTCACCGGACGCAGGGGGGACAGTTGAAGCTTTCTTT. This translates into CASSPDAGGTVEAFF.

This clonotype was counted ten times or more. The V and J genes are TRBV5-4 and TRBJ2-5, with TRBD1 matching 8 bases. The CDR3 is made up of 13 amino acids. V was pared by 5 bases and J by 2 bases, with 2 bases of the junction left unmatched. CDR1 is SGHNT and CDR2 is YYREEE in the germline V gene (reference sequence). The CDR3 DNA reads as TGTGCCAGCAGTAGACAGGGGCAAGAGACCCAGTACTTC. Translated: CASSRQGQETQYF.

This clonotype appeared many times. This rearrangement joins TRBV6-5 to TRBJ2-3; TRBD1 matches 9 bases. J lost 6 bases, V lost 10 bases, and 5 bases had no gene match. CDR3 length: 12 residues. Germline lookup yields CDR1 MNHEY and CDR2 SVGAGI. The CDR3 DNA reads TGTGCCACCAAGGACAGGGGTGATACGCAGTATTTT. Translating it yields CATKDRGDTQYF.

Many counts were recorded for this clonotype. The chain uses TRBV7-2 and TRBJ2-6; D remains ambiguous. Germline V gene sequence: CDR1 SGHTA, CDR2 FQGNSA. The length of the CDR3 is 14 residues. V was clipped by 1 base and J by 4 bases, with 5 bases between them. CDR3 bases: TGTGCCAGCAGCTTAGTTGGGGGGGCCAACGTCCTGACTTTC. It is translated as CASSLVGGANVLTF.

This clonotype was counted ten times or more. This rearrangement joins TRBV5-1 to TRBJ2-1, with D possibly matching TRBD1 (7 bases). CDR1 SGHRS and CDR2 YFSETQ come from the germline V gene. The V gene lost 1 base and the J gene lost 9 bases, with 8 bases spanning the gap. The CDR3 sequence is 12 residues long. CDR3 amino acids: CASSLQGGEQFF. CDR3 sequence (DNA): TGCGCCAGCAGCTTGCAGGGGGGTGAGCAGTTCTTC.

The table lists this clonotype with a few counts. This chain joins TRBV2 and TRBJ2-5; 8 bases are a match to TRBD2. Germline CDR1 is SNHLY and CDR2 is FYNNEI. Trimming removed 6 bases from V and 0 bases from J; junction bases left unmatched: 3. The CDR3 runs 14 residues. Written as DNA, the CDR3 is TGTGCCAGCAGGGGACTAGACAACCAAGAGACCCAGTACTTC. Its protein is CASRGLDNQETQYF.

This sequence joins TRBV12-3 or TRBV12-4 and TRBJ1-3; D is unresolved. With 5 bases removed from V and 5 bases from J, the gap between germline ends came to 10 bases. The CDR3 is 13 amino acids. CDR3 in amino acids: CASSPSRRNTIYF. Here the CDR3 DNA reads TGTGCCAGCAGTCCCTCCCGCAGAAACACCATATATTTT.

This rearrangement joins TRBV7-9 to TRBJ1-2, with D possibly matching TRBD1 (5 bases). The CDR3 loop spans 15 amino acids. Trimming took 8 bases from V and 6 from J, leaving 22 bases between them. Germline V gene data show CDR1 as SEHNR and CDR2 as FQNEAQ (reference sequence). CDR3 nucleotide sequence: TGTGCCAGCCTTCCTACCGGGATAGGGGTGGATGGCTACACCTTC. Its translation: CASLPTGIGVDGYTF.

In this sample, this clonotype turned up many times. The rearrangement uses TRBV12-3 or TRBV12-4 and TRBJ2-3, with no clear D. The CDR3 runs to 14 residues. Trimming left V 7 bases short and J 2 bases short, with 13 bases between. CDR3 sequence reads: CASTPGPSTDTQYF. CDR3 DNA sequence: TGTGCCAGCACCCCCGGGCCCTCCACAGATACGCAGTATTTT.

This clonotype was detected ten times or more. The rearrangement links TRBV7-9 to TRBJ2-1; D remains unclear. Germline CDR1 is SEHNR and CDR2 is FQNEAQ (reference sequence). V was shortened by 5 bases and J by 4 bases, with 12 bases between the two germline ends. The CDR3 is 14 residues long. The CDR3 loop is CASSQPRPYNEQFF. CDR3 in DNA: TGTGCCAGCAGCCAACCTAGACCTTACAATGAGCAGTTCTTC.

A few counts support this clonotype. The genes are TRBV5-1 and TRBJ1-5, with D unresolved. The V gene lost 0 bases and the J gene lost 4 bases, with 8 bases spanning the gap. Germline V CDR1 and CDR2: SGHRS, YFSETQ. The CDR3 has 14 amino acids. In DNA, the CDR3 is TGCGCCAGCAGCTTGGAGTCGGCTAATCAGCCCCAGCATTTT. The encoded protein is CASSLESANQPQHF.

This clonotype was counted at least ten times. The rearrangement joins TRBV24-1 to TRBJ2-1; D may be TRBD2 (5 bases). The germline V and J ends were trimmed by 6 bases and 9 bases, with 20 bases remaining between them. The CDR3 sequence is 15 residues long. Germline V gives CDR1 KGHDR, CDR2 SFDVKD. The CDR3 nucleotides are TGTGCCACCAGTACTGACGGGCTCGGGGTCGGTGAGCAGTTCTTC. Translation: CATSTDGLGVGEQFF.

The chain carries TRBV27 and TRBJ2-3, with D possibly being TRBD1 (6 bases). V was shortened by 6 bases and J by 3 bases, with 16 bases between the two germline ends. The germline V gene encodes CDR1 MNHEY and CDR2 SMNVEV (reference sequence). This CDR3 comprises 15 residues. CDR3 nucleotides: TGTGCCAGCAGCCTATCCTCGACAGGTACAGATACGCAGTATTTT. Protein product: CASSLSSTGTDTQYF.